This T cell receptor beta chain derives from a study of shared clonotypes between healthy human individuals. V was pared by 4 bases and J by 6 bases, with 9 bases of the junction left unmatched. The length of the CDR3 is 14 residues. From germline, CDR1 is SGHNT and CDR2 YYREEE (reference sequence). As processed by the authors: ImmunoSEQ gave junction-only sequences without quality scores, so filtering differed. Sequencing used immunoSEQ multiplex PCR; TCRdb keeps in-frame clones, though not all of them. V, J and clone size are those of that table, while D and trimming were read from the DNA. The sample holds roughly 2,000,000 clones, approximately 95% seen once. Naivety among CD8 cells was defined by CD45RO negativity and positive CCR7 selection, thereby excluding terminally differentiated effector memory CD45RA+ cells.

The chain links TRBV5-4 to TRBJ2-7; 8 bases are a match to TRBD1. The TCR comes from a man in his late teens or twenties in good health. Sequenced sample: naive CD8+ T cells sorted from blood. The CDR3 is CASSPGTGPVEQYF. CDR3 DNA sequence: TGTGCCAGCAGCCCTGGGACAGGTCCTGTCGAGCAGTACTTC.